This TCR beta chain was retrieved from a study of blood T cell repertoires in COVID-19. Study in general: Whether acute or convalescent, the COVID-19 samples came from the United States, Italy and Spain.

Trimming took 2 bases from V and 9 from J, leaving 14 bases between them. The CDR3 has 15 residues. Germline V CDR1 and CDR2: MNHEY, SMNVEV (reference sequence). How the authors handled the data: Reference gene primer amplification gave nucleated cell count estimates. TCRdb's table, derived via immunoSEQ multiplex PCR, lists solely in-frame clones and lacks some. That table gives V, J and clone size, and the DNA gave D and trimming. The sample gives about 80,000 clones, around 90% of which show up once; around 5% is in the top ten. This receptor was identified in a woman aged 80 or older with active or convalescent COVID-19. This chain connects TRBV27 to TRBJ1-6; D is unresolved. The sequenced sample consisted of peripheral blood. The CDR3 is CASSLMGSGSSPLHF. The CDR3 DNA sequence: TGTGCCAGCAGTTTAATGGGGAGCGGTAGTTCACCCCTCCACTTT.